The 15 T cell receptor beta chains reported below all come from one sample, sequenced in a study of regulatory and conventional T cells in RAG deficiency (dated by TCRdb to about 2017). Libraries came from the immunoSEQ multiplex PCR assay. Imported from immuneACCESS, the table was reduced by TCRdb to in-frame sequences with V and J called. These copies leave out some clones; in studies compared against another copy, an unresolved V gene accounts for under half, and the cause of the remainder is not known. For this sample there are about 32,000 clones; approximately 91% appear just once. The top ten constitute approximately 13% of the sample. In addition, the sample was reused for a study of regulatory T cells. As described in the second report: In the multiplex PCR, 52 forward TRBV primers and 13 reverse TRBJ primers were used, and assay-based and computational corrections were applied for amplification bias.

The specimen sequenced was CD8+ T cells sorted from blood. These receptors came from a human donor in good health.

This clone has more than one count but fewer than ten. V usage is TRBV28 and J usage is TRBJ1-4; D call uncertain. The V gene's germline CDR1 is MDHEN and CDR2 SYDVKM. V was clipped by 2 bases and J by 6 bases, with 1 base between them. This CDR3 contains 11 residues. The CDR3 spells CASSLHEKLFF. CDR3 sequence (DNA): TGTGCCAGCAGTTTACATGAAAAACTGTTTTTT.

The chain uses TRBV19 and TRBJ2-2; 8 positions match TRBD2. The CDR3 is 16 residues long. Germline V gene lookup returns CDR1 LNHDA and CDR2 SQIVND (reference sequence). The trim removed 6 bases at V and 0 bases at J, leaving 6 bases unmatched. The CDR3 reads CASRPGGGANTGELFF. The CDR3 DNA follows: TGTGCCAGTAGACCCGGGGGGGGAGCGAACACCGGGGAGCTGTTTTTT.

V gene TRBV6-1 combines with J gene TRBJ1-5, with D perhaps TRBD1 (6 bases). The CDR3 length is 13 residues. The ends were cut back, 6 bases at V and 6 bases at J, with 12 bases in the middle. Germline lookup yields CDR1 MNHNS and CDR2 SASEGT. The CDR3 sequence is CASRPTGIQPQHF. The CDR3 DNA reads as TGTGCCAGCAGACCTACAGGGATTCAGCCCCAGCATTTT.

The chain uses TRBV6-5 and TRBJ1-1, with unresolved D. There are 13 residues in the CDR3. Germline V lookup: CDR1 MNHEY, CDR2 SVGAGI. Trimming removed 3 bases at V and 1 base at J, with 6 bases between. Written as DNA, the CDR3 is TGTGCCAGCAGTTATGGGCAGAACACTGAAGCTTTCTTT. Translation: CASSYGQNTEAFF.

The chain recombines TRBV7-6 with TRBJ1-3, with D uncertain. V lost 1 base and J 0 bases, leaving 4 bases between the germline ends. In germline, CDR1 is SGHVS, CDR2 FNYEAQ. The CDR3 has 14 residues. The CDR3 here is CASSLGSSGNTIYF. The CDR3 DNA reads as TGTGCCAGCAGCTTAGGTAGCTCTGGAAACACCATATATTTT.

The CDR3 region is CASSLALAGGPHEQFF. CDR3 DNA: TGTGCCAGCAGCTTAGCTCTAGCGGGAGGGCCGCATGAGCAGTTCTTC. The chain joins TRBV13 to TRBJ2-1; 12 nucleotides line up with TRBD2. Germline V CDR1 and CDR2: PRHDT, FYEKMQ (reference sequence). Trimming at V came to 1 base and at J to 8 bases, leaving 6 bases not matched to a gene. CDR3 length: 16 amino acids.

As DNA, the CDR3 is TGTGCCAGCAGCCCGAGGACTAGCGGGGACGCTAGCACAGATACGCAGTATTTT. This codes for CASSPRTSGDASTDTQYF. This chain joins TRBV7-3 and TRBJ2-3; 12 nucleotides line up with TRBD2. Germline V gives CDR1 SGHTA, CDR2 FQGTGA. The CDR3 is made up of 18 amino acids. V was pared by 5 bases and J by 0 bases, with 9 bases of the junction left unmatched.

The J gene is TRBJ2-7, the V gene TRBV18; 8 nucleotides align to TRBD1. CDR1 is KGHSH and CDR2 is LQKENI in the germline V gene. V lost 5 bases and J lost 1; bases outside the gene matches: 10. The CDR3 has 16 residues. The CDR3 sequence: CASSAAAGGLSYEQYF. CDR3 nucleotides: TGTGCCAGCTCAGCCGCCGCAGGGGGCCTATCCTACGAGCAGTACTTC.

This chain links TRBV5-4 with TRBJ1-5; D unresolved. The CDR3 has 14 residues. V was cut by 0 bases and J by 4 bases, with 8 bases left in between. The germline gives CDR1 SGHNT, CDR2 YYREEE (reference sequence). This CDR3 is CASSLGGTNQPQHF. Here the CDR3 DNA reads TGTGCCAGCAGCTTGGGCGGAACAAATCAGCCCCAGCATTTT. Filled out from reference TRBV5-4 and TRBJ1-5, the complete variable domain reads ETGVTQSPTHLIKTRGQQVTLRCSSQSGHNTVSWYQQALGQGPQFIFQYYREEENGRGNFPPRFSGLQFPNYSSELNVNALELDDSALYLCASSLGGTNQPQHFGDGTRLSIL.

J is TRBJ1-4 and V is TRBV6-1; the D is unclear. The CDR3 sequence is 14 residues long. Trimming pared 7 bases from V and 2 bases from J, leaving 11 bases between. CDR1 is MNHNS and CDR2 is SASEGT in the germline V gene. The CDR3 sequence: CASIGVATNEKLFF. Written as DNA, the CDR3 is TGTGCCAGCATCGGGGTAGCCACTAATGAAAAACTGTTTTTT.

About this clone itself: This same CDR3 is encoded by further DNA sequences in the sample. The chain recombines TRBV30 with TRBJ2-2, with D possibly matching TRBD2 (6 bases). CDR1 and CDR2 from the germline V gene are GTSNPN and SVGIG (reference sequence). Trimming shortened V by 3 bases and J by 3 bases, and 14 bases separated the two germline ends. The CDR3 has 15 residues. The CDR3 sequence is CAWRTGTGDTGELFF. CDR3 DNA sequence: TGTGCCTGGAGGACCGGGACTGGGGACACCGGGGAGCTGTTTTTT.

The gene calls are TRBV5-1 and TRBJ2-7; D ambiguous. The germline V gene has CDR1 SGHRS and CDR2 YFSETQ. The V end was cut by 5 bases, the J end by 6 bases, with 18 bases between. The CDR3 sequence is 14 residues long. CDR3 sequence: CASRTGTALGEQYF. The CDR3 DNA is TGCGCCAGCAGAACCGGAACCGCCCTGGGCGAGCAGTACTTC.

By share, this clone counts as medium-sized. The V and J genes are TRBV10-3 and TRBJ2-7; no firm D call. Trimming removed 0 bases at V and 9 bases at J, with 9 bases between. The CDR3 extends over 12 amino acids. Per the germline V gene, CDR1 is ENHRY and CDR2 is SYGVKD. The CDR3 bases are TGTGCCATCAGTGAGTCGAAACTCGGGCAGTACTTC. Protein sequence: CAISESKLGQYF.

This rearrangement joins TRBV2 to TRBJ2-5; 8 nucleotides match TRBD2. The CDR3 has 14 residues. CDR1 is SNHLY, CDR2 FYNNEI, per germline. V dropped 8 bases and J dropped 9; count of bases not matched to a gene: 14. CDR3 coding DNA: TGTGCCAGCGGGGGGGTAGCGGGGACCCGGGCCCAGTACTTC. As protein: CASGGVAGTRAQYF.

The rearrangement links TRBV28 to TRBJ2-3; TRBD2 agrees at 13 bases. CDR1 MDHEN and CDR2 SYDVKM come from the germline V gene. Losses at the gene ends were 3 bases for V and 2 bases for J; bases not matched to a gene: 5. The CDR3 length is 17 residues. CDR3 region: CASSLTSGRSPTDTQYF. CDR3 in DNA: TGTGCCAGCAGTTTGACTAGCGGGAGGTCCCCCACAGATACGCAGTATTTT.